Each of the 17 T cell receptor beta chains below was sequenced from the same sample in a study of PD-L1 blockade in urothelial cancer. The method was immunoSEQ multiplex PCR; TCRdb's version includes in-frame clones alone and lacks a portion of them. This table has approximately 79,000 clones, 85% to 95% appearing once. Time point of the sample: peripheral blood 6 weeks after treatment start. The specimen comprised PBMCs, sampled around atezolizumab (anti-PD-L1) treatment. The source of these receptors is a woman aged 80 or older with urothelial cancer.

The chain couples TRBV28 to TRBJ1-2; tentative D call: TRBD1 (6 bases). V shed 5 bases and J shed 4 bases, with 20 bases lying between them. CDR1 and CDR2 (germline): MDHEN, SYDVKM. This CDR3 is 16 amino acids long. The chain's CDR3 is CASSTTGQITAYGYTF. The CDR3 DNA follows: TGTGCCAGCAGTACAACCGGACAGATAACTGCCTATGGCTACACCTTC.

This clone has only a few counts. The V gene is TRBV10-3, the J gene TRBJ2-1, with TRBD1 matching over 7 bases. Germline trimming cut 7 bases from V and 0 bases from J; bases unmatched to any gene: 6. The germline CDR1 and CDR2 sequences are ENHRY and SYGVKD. This CDR3 is built from 15 residues. CDR3 DNA: TGTGCCATCAACGAGGGACAGCGCTCCTACAATGAGCAGTTCTTC. Translated: CAINEGQRSYNEQFF.

The chain uses TRBV9 and TRBJ2-7; TRBD1 is a possible D gene (6 bases). This CDR3 comprises 15 residues. Deletions cut 4 bases from V and 3 bases from J, with 17 bases between. Germline V gives CDR1 SGDLS, CDR2 YYNGEE. Here the CDR3 reads CASSIQGDIDYEQYF. The CDR3 nucleotides read TGTGCCAGCAGCATTCAAGGGGACATAGACTACGAGCAGTACTTC.

The chain carries TRBV28 and TRBJ2-2; D unclear. Trimming removed 3 bases from V and 2 bases from J, with 7 bases in between. Looked up from germline, CDR1 is MDHEN and CDR2 is SYDVKM. This CDR3 contains 14 residues. The CDR3 here is CASSLWLNTGELFF. The CDR3 coding sequence is TGTGCCAGCAGTTTGTGGCTTAACACCGGGGAGCTGTTTTTT.

The V and J genes are TRBV28 and TRBJ1-5, with unresolved D. Trimming stripped 6 bases from V and 5 bases from J, with 11 bases between. The CDR3 is 13 residues long. CDR1 and CDR2 (germline): MDHEN, SYDVKM. CDR3: CASRGSSYQPQHF. The CDR3 DNA is TGTGCCAGCAGGGGCTCATCCTATCAGCCCCAGCATTTT. Together with reference TRBV28 and TRBJ1-5, the CDR3 gives the full variable domain: DVKVTQSSRYLVKRTGEKVFLECVQDMDHENMFWYRQDPGLGLRLIYFSYDVKMKEKGDIPEGYSVSREKKERFSLILESASTNQTSMYLCASRGSSYQPQHFGDGTRLSIL.

The chain couples TRBV7-3 to TRBJ1-1; D unresolved. V was cut by 7 bases and J by 1 base, with 13 bases left in between. CDR3 length: 14 amino acids. Germline CDR1 SGHTA, CDR2 FQGTGA. The CDR3 region has the DNA TGTGCCAGCAAGGAGGGAGTGGGGAACACTGAAGCTTTCTTT. Residues: CASKEGVGNTEAFF.

V is TRBV27 and J is TRBJ1-2; TRBD1 matches 10 bases. Germline CDR1 MNHEY, CDR2 SMNVEV (reference sequence). The CDR3 spans 15 residues. Trimming at V came to 6 bases and at J to 8 bases, leaving 12 bases not matched to a gene. CDR3 sequence: CASRVLGQGVEGYTF. The CDR3 DNA reads as TGTGCCAGCAGGGTGCTCGGACAGGGGGTAGAGGGCTACACCTTC.

The chain combines TRBV30 with TRBJ1-1, with a possible D match to TRBD1 (5 bases). Trimming cost V 5 bases and J 10 bases, with 14 bases left between them. CDR1 and CDR2 from the germline V gene are GTSNPN and SVGIG (reference sequence). The CDR3 has 11 amino acids. This CDR3 reads CAWLVGRLAFF. The CDR3 DNA is TGTGCCTGGCTCGTGGGGCGGTTAGCTTTCTTT.

The chain employs TRBV28 and TRBJ2-7, with 11 bases lining up with TRBD1. The CDR3 has 15 amino acids. The germline V gene has CDR1 MDHEN and CDR2 SYDVKM. J was trimmed by 5 bases and V by 3 bases; bases with no gene match: 6. The CDR3 spells CASSLGGQGVDEQYF. The CDR3 DNA sequence: TGTGCCAGCAGTTTGGGGGGACAGGGGGTGGACGAGCAGTACTTC.

The rearrangement uses TRBV10-2 and TRBJ1-5, with TRBD1 identical over 7 bases. The CDR3 totals 14 residues. The V gene end was trimmed by 6 bases and the J gene end by 2 bases; junction bases not matched to a gene: 4. The germline V gene has CDR1 WSHSY and CDR2 SAAADI. CDR3 bases: TGCGCCAGCAGCCCTACAGGGGGCAATCAGCCCCAGCATTTT. Protein: CASSPTGGNQPQHF.

This sequence joins TRBV28 and TRBJ2-1, with 9 bases identical to TRBD2. Germline loops: CDR1 MDHEN, CDR2 SYDVKM. Germline trimming cut 2 bases from V and 7 bases from J; bases unmatched to any gene: 6. The CDR3 consists of 15 residues. The CDR3 DNA reads TGTGCCAGCAGTTTAGGGCTAGCGGGAAGGAATGAGCAGTTCTTC. Translation gives CASSLGLAGRNEQFF.

The chain combines TRBV4-1 with TRBJ1-4; TRBD1 aligns across 9 bases. V was pared by 0 bases and J by 8 bases, with 13 bases of the junction left unmatched. CDR1 MGHRA and CDR2 YSYEKL come from the germline V gene. This CDR3 has 18 residues. The DNA for the CDR3 is TGCGCCAGCAGCCAAGATTCTTGGACAGGGGCGCAGGGGGAAAAACTGTTTTTT. It encodes CASSQDSWTGAQGEKLFF.

The CDR3 sequence: CASSVTGTNYGYTF. The CDR3 nucleotides are TGTGCCAGCAGCGTGACAGGGACTAACTATGGCTACACCTTC. The V gene is TRBV9, the J gene TRBJ1-2; 7 bases are a match to TRBD1. The CDR3 is 14 amino acids. Germline-derived CDR1 and CDR2 are SGDLS and YYNGEE. V was clipped by 2 bases and J by 0 bases; unmatched bases: 1.

The CDR3 is CASSLGLAGDYEQYF. DNA for the CDR3: TGCGCCAGCAGCTTGGGACTAGCGGGGGACTACGAGCAGTACTTC. V usage is TRBV5-1 and J usage is TRBJ2-7; 12 bases line up with TRBD2. The CDR3 is 15 residues long. Germline assignment: CDR1 SGHRS and CDR2 YFSETQ. V lost 0 bases, J lost 3 bases, and 1 base stayed unmatched.

The V and J genes are TRBV12-1 and TRBJ2-7; TRBD2 is the table's D call and was not checked against the DNA. TRBV12-1 is labeled a pseudogene. The CDR3 spans 13 residues. CDR3 coding DNA: TGTGCCAGCAGCCCGGCAGCTAGCGCCGAGCAGTACTTC. It translates to CASSPAASAEQYF.

This chain joins TRBV27 and TRBJ2-7; possible D gene TRBD2, 5 bases. This CDR3 has 15 residues. The V end lost 2 bases, the J end lost 0 bases, and 11 bases lay between the germline ends. CDR1 is MNHEY, CDR2 SMNVEV, per germline (reference sequence). CDR3 sequence reads: CASSLVLGSSYEQYF. The DNA for the CDR3 is TGTGCCAGCAGTTTAGTCCTAGGGAGCTCCTACGAGCAGTACTTC.

The chain recombines TRBV13 with TRBJ2-1, with 8 nucleotides matching TRBD1. The germline V gene has CDR1 PRHDT and CDR2 FYEKMQ (reference sequence). This CDR3 spans 14 amino acids. V trimming: 4 bases; J trimming: 4 bases; junction bases outside the gene matches: 3. CDR3 protein: CASSSRGRYNEQFF. The CDR3 bases are TGTGCCAGCAGCTCCAGGGGGCGTTACAATGAGCAGTTCTTC.